These T cell receptor beta chains were read from a single sample in a study of T-cell memory formation after mild COVID-19. A single record per CDR3 protein comes from TCRdb applying MiXCR to the 5' RACE reads. This table has hundreds of thousands of distinct CDR3 sequences, approximately 15% appearing once. The sample was PBMCs or a T cell subset sorted from them (not recorded which). These receptor sequences come from a man between 18 and 35 years old who had mild COVID-19 (a few samples of this study predate the infection). Cell type and time point are not known. CDR3s include the opening cysteine and the closing phenylalanine or tryptophan. The D gene is left open where the match is weak. A clone size is listed for some rows: how often the clone was seen (once, few, many), or a class if it is expanded.

once	.	TRBV29-1	TRBJ2-1	CSVLEGSSYNEQFF	TGCAGCGTTTTAGAGGGAAGCTCCTACAATGAGCAGTTCTTC
few	.	TRBV5-1	TRBJ1-4	CASRQGVSNEKLFF	TGCGCCAGCAGACAGGGCGTATCTAATGAAAAACTGTTTTTT
.	TRBD2	TRBV12-3/TRBV12-4	TRBJ2-1	CASTDSGSSYNEQFF	TGTGCCAGCACCGATAGCGGGAGCTCCTACAATGAGCAGTTCTTC
.	.	TRBV25-1	TRBJ2-7	CASSFESGHYEQYF	TGTGCCAGCAGCTTTGAATCGGGCCACTACGAGCAGTACTTC
.	.	TRBV20-1	TRBJ2-1	CSARLSYNEQFF	TGCAGTGCTAGACTTTCCTACAATGAGCAGTTCTTC
.	.	TRBV6-6	TRBJ2-2	CASSTGPDELFF	TGTGCCAGCAGTACCGGGCCCGATGAGCTGTTTTTT
.	.	TRBV7-9	TRBJ1-5	CAVGGNQPQHF	TGTGCCGTGGGTGGGAATCAGCCCCAGCATTTT
few	TRBD2	TRBV27	TRBJ2-2	CASSGGAGELFF	TGTGCCAGCAGTGGGGGGGCCGGGGAGCTGTTTTTT
many	.	TRBV21-1	TRBJ2-7	CASSSTGRGVSYEQYF	TGTGCCAGCAGCAGCACTGGTCGTGGTGTGAGCTACGAGCAGTACTTC
few	.	TRBV9	TRBJ2-5	CASSGVFGGEETQYF	TGTGCCAGCAGCGGGGTTTTTGGGGGAGAAGAGACCCAGTACTTC
.	TRBD1	TRBV15	TRBJ2-4	CATSPGTGYTKNIQYF	TGTGCCACCAGTCCCGGGACAGGGTATACCAAAAACATTCAGTACTTC